The 5 T cell receptor beta chains listed next were all sequenced from one sample in a study of blood T cells in healthy people across ages. Primed by a sample-barcoded 5' primer and a J-beta primer mix, a second PCR proceeded for about 6 to 12 cycles. TCRdb ran MiXCR on the 5' RACE reads and lists one entry per CDR3 protein. The profile covers over a million distinct CDR3 sequences, with around 43% appearing a single time and around 18% taken by the ten largest. The sequenced sample consisted of blood. The receptor source for this set is a woman aged 55-70 years in good health.

The chain joins TRBV20-1 to TRBJ2-4; D gene uncertain. The J call may be incorrect, as the DNA end agrees better with TRBJ2-7. Germline assignment: CDR1 DFQATT and CDR2 SNEGSKA (reference sequence). The CDR3 consists of 13 residues. The CDR3 here is CSARAGLTYEQYF. The CDR3 region has the DNA TGCAGTGCTAGAGCCGGTTTAACCTACGAGCAGTACTTC.

V gene TRBV12-5 combines with J gene TRBJ2-1; D is unresolved. V dropped 0 bases and J dropped 0 bases, with 9 bases sitting between them. Germline values: CDR1 LGHNT, CDR2 FRNRAP. The length of the CDR3 is 16 residues. In DNA, the CDR3 is TGTGCTAGTGGTTTGGTACGAAGGAGCTCCTACAATGAGCAGTTCTTC. It specifies CASGLVRRSSYNEQFF.

The V call is TRBV27, the J call TRBJ2-5; a possible D gene is TRBD1 (6 bases). The CDR3 is made up of 12 amino acids. The V end lost 5 bases, the J end lost 11 bases, and 15 bases lay between the germline ends. Germline CDR1 reads MNHEY; CDR2 reads SMNVEV (reference sequence). CDR3 bases: TGTGCCAGCAGTCCGGTCCAACAGGGTCAGTACTTC. Its protein is CASSPVQQGQYF.

This clonotype was found a few times. V gene TRBV20-1 combines with J gene TRBJ2-1; TRBD1 matches 8 bases. J lost 5 bases, V lost 2 bases, and 11 bases had no gene match. Germline loops: CDR1 DFQATT, CDR2 SNEGSKA (reference sequence). The CDR3 has 16 residues. CDR3 nucleotide sequence: TGCAGTGCTAGACTGTCCGAGACAGGGGTCCACAATGAGCAGTTCTTC. This gives the protein CSARLSETGVHNEQFF.

This rearrangement joins TRBV9 to TRBJ2-6; 9 bases fit TRBD1. J lost 0 bases, V lost 0 bases, and 1 base had no gene match. CDR1 SGDLS and CDR2 YYNGEE come from the germline V gene. The CDR3 is made up of 17 amino acids. The CDR3 sequence is CASSVGDRASGANVLTF. Here the CDR3 DNA reads TGTGCCAGCAGCGTAGGGGACAGGGCCTCTGGGGCCAACGTCCTGACTTTC.